The present T cell receptor (beta chain) was sequenced within a study of T cells in women clearing cervical HPV infection. In the study overall: For cases, blood was sampled a median about 150 days after lesion detection, interquartile range roughly 90 to 230 days.

Sequencing was performed with immunoSEQ multiplex PCR; in TCRdb, only in-frame clones are kept and a portion is missing. The sample features 25,000 to 30,000 clones, with 11% in its top ten. Germline trimming cut 3 bases from V and 4 bases from J; bases unmatched to any gene: 5. Germline V gene lookup returns CDR1 DFQATT and CDR2 SNEGSKA (reference sequence). CDR3 length equals 14 residues. Remarks on this clone: The read ends 3 residues before the CDR3 terminus; that terminus is restored from the germline J gene. Other DNA variants within this sample encode the same CDR3.

This sequence joins TRBV20-1 and TRBJ2-7; 11 positions match TRBD2. The sequenced sample was blood buffy coat. This TCR was recovered from a woman aged 18 to 75 with a cervical HPV16 infection that either progressed to CIN3+ or cleared (not recorded which). Incomplete CDR3 DNA: TGCAGTGCTAGCGCTAGCGGGGGGACTTACGAG. Residues: CSASASGGTYE. The whole CDR3 sequence reads CSASASGGTYEQYF.